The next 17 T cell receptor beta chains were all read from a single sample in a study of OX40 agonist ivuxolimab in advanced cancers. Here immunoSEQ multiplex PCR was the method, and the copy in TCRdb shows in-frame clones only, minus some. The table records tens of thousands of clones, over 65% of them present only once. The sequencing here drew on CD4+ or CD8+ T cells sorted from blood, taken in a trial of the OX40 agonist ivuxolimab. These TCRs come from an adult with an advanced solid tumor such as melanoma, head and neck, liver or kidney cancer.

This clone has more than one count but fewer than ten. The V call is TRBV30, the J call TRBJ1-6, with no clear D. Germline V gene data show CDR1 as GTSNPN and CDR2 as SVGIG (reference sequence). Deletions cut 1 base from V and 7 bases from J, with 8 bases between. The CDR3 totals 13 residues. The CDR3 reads CAWSGGGNSPLHF. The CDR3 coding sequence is TGTGCCTGGAGTGGGGGTGGGAATTCACCCCTCCACTTT.

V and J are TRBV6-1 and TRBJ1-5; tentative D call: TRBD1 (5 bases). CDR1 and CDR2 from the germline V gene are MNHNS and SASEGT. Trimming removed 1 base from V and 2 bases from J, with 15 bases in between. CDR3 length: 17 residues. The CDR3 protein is CASSEDRLGDGNQPQHF. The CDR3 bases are TGTGCCAGCAGTGAAGACAGGCTTGGGGATGGCAATCAGCCCCAGCATTTT.

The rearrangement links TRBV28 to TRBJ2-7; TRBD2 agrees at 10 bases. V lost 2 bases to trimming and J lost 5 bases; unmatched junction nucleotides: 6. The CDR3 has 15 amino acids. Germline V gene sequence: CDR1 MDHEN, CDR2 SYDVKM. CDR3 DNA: TGTGCCAGCAGTTTAAGGGCTAGCGGGGGCCACGAGCAGTACGTC. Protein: CASSLRASGGHEQYV.

The CDR3 coding sequence is TGTGCCAGCAGTTTCACCGGGACAGGCCCGGGGGGCTACACCTTC. The encoded protein is CASSFTGTGPGGYTF. The chain is built from TRBV6-5 and TRBJ1-2; 8 bases are shared with TRBD1. Germline CDR1 reads MNHEY; CDR2 reads SVGAGI. The CDR3 contains 15 residues. V trimming: 4 bases; J trimming: 8 bases; junction bases outside the gene matches: 12.

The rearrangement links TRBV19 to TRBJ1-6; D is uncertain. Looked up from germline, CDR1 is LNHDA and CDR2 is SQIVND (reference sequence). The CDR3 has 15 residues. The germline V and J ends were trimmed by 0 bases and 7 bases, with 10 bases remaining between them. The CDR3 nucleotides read TGTGCCAGTAGTATAGATTCCGGGAGCAATTCACCCCTCCACTTT. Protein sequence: CASSIDSGSNSPLHF. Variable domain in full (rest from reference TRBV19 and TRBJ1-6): DGGITQSPKYLFRKEGQNVTLSCEQNLNHDAMYWYRQDPGQGLRLIYYSQIVNDFQKGDIAEGYSVSREKKESFPLTVTSAQKNPTAFYLCASSIDSGSNSPLHFGNGTRLTVT.

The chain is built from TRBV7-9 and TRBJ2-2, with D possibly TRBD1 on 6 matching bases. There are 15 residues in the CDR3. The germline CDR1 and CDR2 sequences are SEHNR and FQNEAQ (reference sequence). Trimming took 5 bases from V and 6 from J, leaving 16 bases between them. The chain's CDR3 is CASSPRVGAPGELFF. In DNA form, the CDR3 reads TGTGCCAGCAGCCCAAGGGTGGGGGCGCCCGGGGAGCTGTTTTTT.

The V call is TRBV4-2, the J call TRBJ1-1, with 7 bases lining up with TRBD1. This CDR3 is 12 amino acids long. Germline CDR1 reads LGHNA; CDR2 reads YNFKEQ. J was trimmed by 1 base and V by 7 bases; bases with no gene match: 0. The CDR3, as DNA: TGTGCCAGCAACAGGGGGAACACTGAAGCTTTCTTT. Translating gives CASNRGNTEAFF.

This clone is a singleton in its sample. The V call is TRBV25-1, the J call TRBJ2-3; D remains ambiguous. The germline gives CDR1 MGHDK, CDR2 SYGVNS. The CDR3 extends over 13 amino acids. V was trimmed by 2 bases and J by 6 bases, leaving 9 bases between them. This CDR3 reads CASSEPVLDTQYF. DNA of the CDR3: TGTGCCAGCAGTGAACCGGTGCTTGATACGCAGTATTTT.

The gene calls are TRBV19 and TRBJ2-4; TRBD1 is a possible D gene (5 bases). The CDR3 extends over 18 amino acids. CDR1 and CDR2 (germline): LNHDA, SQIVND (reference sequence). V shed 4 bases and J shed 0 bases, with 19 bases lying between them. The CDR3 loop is CASSRGGPYDLAKNIQYF. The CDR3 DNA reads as TGTGCCAGTAGTAGGGGCGGCCCCTATGATTTAGCCAAAAACATTCAGTACTTC.

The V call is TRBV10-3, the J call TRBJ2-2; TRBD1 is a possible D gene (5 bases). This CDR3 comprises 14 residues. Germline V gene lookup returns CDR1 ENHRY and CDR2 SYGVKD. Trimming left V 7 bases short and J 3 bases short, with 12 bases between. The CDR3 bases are TGTGCCATCAAGGGGCTGGGCGACACCGGGGAGCTGTTTTTT. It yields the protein CAIKGLGDTGELFF.

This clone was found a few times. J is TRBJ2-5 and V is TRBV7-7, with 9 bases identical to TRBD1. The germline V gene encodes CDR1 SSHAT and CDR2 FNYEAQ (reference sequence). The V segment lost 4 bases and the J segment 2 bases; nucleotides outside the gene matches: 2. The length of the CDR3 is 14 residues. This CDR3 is CASSSGTGQETQYF. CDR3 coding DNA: TGTGCCAGCAGCTCGGGGACAGGGCAAGAGACCCAGTACTTC.

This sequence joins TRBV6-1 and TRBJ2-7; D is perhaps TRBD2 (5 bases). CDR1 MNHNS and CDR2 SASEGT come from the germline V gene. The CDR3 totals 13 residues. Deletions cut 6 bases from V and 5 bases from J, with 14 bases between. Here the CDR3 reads CASSALRVNEQYV. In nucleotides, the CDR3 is TGTGCCAGCAGCGCCTTGAGGGTGAACGAGCAGTACGTC.

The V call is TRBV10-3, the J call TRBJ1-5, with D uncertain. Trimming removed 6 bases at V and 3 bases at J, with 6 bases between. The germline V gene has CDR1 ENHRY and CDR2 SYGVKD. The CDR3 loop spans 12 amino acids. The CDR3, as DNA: TGTGCCATCAGCCCAGACAATCAGCCCCAGCATTTT. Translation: CAISPDNQPQHF.

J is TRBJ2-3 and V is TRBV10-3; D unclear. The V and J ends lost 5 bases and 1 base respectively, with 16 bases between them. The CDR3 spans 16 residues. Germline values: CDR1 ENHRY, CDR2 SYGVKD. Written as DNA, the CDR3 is TGTGCCATCAGTAAGATATCAGGCGGAGGCACAGATACGCAGTATTTT. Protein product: CAISKISGGGTDTQYF.

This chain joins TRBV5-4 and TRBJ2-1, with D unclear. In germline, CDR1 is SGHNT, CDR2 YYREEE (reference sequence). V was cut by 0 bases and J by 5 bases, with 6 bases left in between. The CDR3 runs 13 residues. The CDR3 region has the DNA TGTGCCAGCAGCTTGGACCTAAACAATGAGCAGTTCTTC. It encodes CASSLDLNNEQFF.

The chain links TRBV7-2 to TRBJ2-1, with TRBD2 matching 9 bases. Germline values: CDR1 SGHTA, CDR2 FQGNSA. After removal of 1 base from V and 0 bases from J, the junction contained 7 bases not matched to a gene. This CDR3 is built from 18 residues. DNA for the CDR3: TGTGCCAGCAGCTTAGAAGCGGGGGGCGGTAGCTCCTACAATGAGCAGTTCTTC. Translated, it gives CASSLEAGGGSSYNEQFF.

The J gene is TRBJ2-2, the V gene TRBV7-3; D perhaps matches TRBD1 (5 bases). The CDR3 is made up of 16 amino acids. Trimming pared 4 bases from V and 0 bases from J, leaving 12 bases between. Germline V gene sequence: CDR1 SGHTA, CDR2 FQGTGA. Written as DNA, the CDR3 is TGTGCCAGCAGCTCGCAGGGCCCCGCGAACACCGGGGAGCTGTTTTTT. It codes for CASSSQGPANTGELFF.